This T cell receptor (beta chain) was recovered during a study of T-cell memory formation after mild COVID-19. In the study overall: The TCR clusters were mostly specific to one donor. General study findings and limits: There was a balanced CD4/CD8 profile in clones contracting day 15 to 85, and later expanders leaned CD4+. Cross-reactive memory apparently joined, as some responding clones appeared in pre-infection memory. The study found contracting CD4+ clones mainly in CM and EM and contracting CD8+ clones in EMRA.

The CDR3 length is 12 residues. Trimming removed 10 bases from V and 3 bases from J, with 12 bases in between. Germline CDR1 reads MNHEY; CDR2 reads SVGAGI. This clonotype was seen a few times. Its antigen is unknown. A single record per CDR3 protein comes from TCRdb applying MiXCR to the 5' RACE reads. The repertoire has approximately 400,000 distinct CDR3 sequences, more than 15% of them found once; the top ten carry 20% to 25%. The sequence was obtained from a young man who had mild COVID-19 (a few samples of this study predate the infection). Cell type and time point are not known. The sample was PBMCs or a T cell subset sorted from them (not recorded which). The rearrangement uses TRBV6-5 and TRBJ1-1, with D maybe TRBD1 (5 bases). CDR3 coding DNA: TGTGCCACCCAGGGATGGGACACTGAAGCTTTCTTT. Residues: CATQGWDTEAFF.